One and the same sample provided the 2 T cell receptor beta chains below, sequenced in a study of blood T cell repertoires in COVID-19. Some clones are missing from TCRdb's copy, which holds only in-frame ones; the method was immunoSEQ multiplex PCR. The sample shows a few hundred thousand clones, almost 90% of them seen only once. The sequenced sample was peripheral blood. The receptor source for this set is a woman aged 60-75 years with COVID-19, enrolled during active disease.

Written as DNA, the CDR3 is TGTGCCAGCTCACCAAGGGAGGAAACTGAAAAACTGTTTTTT. Protein sequence: CASSPREETEKLFF. The chain is built from TRBV18 and TRBJ1-4; D gene unclear. Germline lookup yields CDR1 KGHSH and CDR2 LQKENI. The V gene lost 2 bases and the J gene lost 7 bases, with 11 bases spanning the gap. The CDR3 consists of 14 residues. Full variable domain (outside the CDR3, taken from reference TRBV18 and TRBJ1-4): NAGVMQNPRHLVRRRGQEARLRCSPMKGHSHVYWYRQLPEEGLKFMVYLQKENIIDESGMPKERFSAEFPKEGPSILRIQQVVRGDSAAYFCASSPREETEKLFFGSGTQLSVL.

CDR3 sequence (DNA): TGTGCCAGCAGCTTAGCCGGGGGGGACTACGAGCAGTACTTC. The encoded protein is CASSLAGGDYEQYF. This chain links TRBV7-2 with TRBJ2-7; 8 positions match TRBD2. Germline V gene sequence: CDR1 SGHTA, CDR2 FQGNSA. The J segment lost 3 bases and the V segment lost 0 bases, leaving 1 base of the junction unmatched. The CDR3 totals 14 residues.